Given below is one TCR beta chain in context. This clone was found a few times. The target of this receptor is not known. Base qualities were left out, and no much larger clone turns up one base away. Relative to germline, V is 7 bases shorter and J is 6 bases shorter, with 28 bases between their ends. Via the germline V gene (reference sequence), CDR1 is SEHNR and CDR2 FQNEAQ. Including cysteine and phenylalanine, the CDR3 has 18 amino acids. Only CDR3 DNA remains: 54 bases, in frame from the first base. Each collaborating institution followed its own protocols to collect whole blood in K2EDTA tubes. For TCRbeta analysis, collaborators shipped samples as frozen whole blood, isolated PBMCs, or DNA extracted from either of those sample types. The data are from a study of blood T cell repertoires in COVID-19 (dated by TCRdb to 2020 to 2021). For the study in its entirety: Samples covering the acute and convalescent phases of COVID-19 were provided by collaborators in the United States, Italy and Spain. The prospective study material was composed of cDNA or gDNA derived from T cells, B-cell-depleted T cells, or PBMCs. Where available, HLA class I and class II types were taken from metadata supplied by the sample provider and were not determined by assay-based typing. Sample metadata almost always included a de-identified subject ID, COVID-19 status, age in years and sex. The samples were drawn from the first 160 participants of the ongoing ImmuneRACE study and from 950 to 1,500 subjects provided by 6 global collaborators. The repertoires were released in a freely available public database meant as a resource for research on the immune response to SARS-CoV-2. Subjects who had been exposed to COVID-19, were actively infected with it, or had recovered from it provided the deeply sampled blood TCRbeta repertoires that made up the dataset.

Study-wide findings and limitations: Clinical and demographic metadata were provided uncurated, with the amount varying by source and participant.

The immunoSEQ Assay, a bias-controlled multiplex PCR, was used to amplify TCRbeta CDR3 regions from genomic DNA. As for the original processing: Within the assay, amplification of reference gene primers was used to estimate how many nucleated cells each sample contained. Sequence reads were collapsed and filtered to measure the absolute abundance of every unique TCRbeta CDR3 rearrangement. For each sample, productive Simpson clonality was calculated as the square root of Simpson's diversity index over productive rearrangements. Not all clones reach the TCRdb copy of this immuneACCESS table, which keeps in-frame sequences only. Checked studies attribute under half of the gap to unresolved V genes and leave the rest unexplained. V and J calls and clone size follow that table, whereas D and trimming were derived from the DNA. This sample lists about 99,000 clones; 87% were detected once. The ten largest clones represent 3.1% of the sample.

The clonotype originates from a man in his fifties or sixties in a cohort sampled during active COVID-19. Sequencing was performed on peripheral blood. The chain couples TRBV7-9 to TRBJ2-1; the best D guess is TRBD2, with 7 bases matching. For the CDR3, the sequence is CASTFGFAAGASVNEQFF. The DNA sequence reads TGTGCCAGCACCTTTGGTTTCGCGGCGGGGGCCTCGGTCAATGAGCAGTTCTTC. With all but the CDR3 taken from the reference TRBV7-9 and TRBJ2-1 genes, the full variable domain is: DTGVSQNPRHKITKRGQNVTFRCDPISEHNRLYWYRQTLGQGPEFLTYFQNEAQLEKSRLLSDRFSAERPKGSFSTLEIQRTEQGDSAMYLCASTFGFAAGASVNEQFFGPGTRLTVL.